This entry lists 3 T cell receptor beta chains sequenced from one sample in a study of shared clonotypes between healthy human individuals. Assay: immunoSEQ multiplex PCR; the TCRdb copy retains only in-frame clones and omits some. Seen here are fewer than 3 million clones, around 92% observed once, and the top ten hold about 0.36%. The sample consisted of naive CD4+ T cells from PBMCs. Indicated subset: CD45RA+ positively selected. Source of these receptors: a young man in good health. Some clones in this sample may be carry-over from other donors' samples.

The genes are TRBV7-8 and TRBJ1-4, with TRBD1 matching 8 bases. CDR1 and CDR2 (germline): SGHVS, FQNEAQ. The CDR3 runs 14 residues. Trimming removed 3 bases from V and 8 bases from J; junction bases left unmatched: 5. This chain's CDR3 is CASSFDRGWEKLFF. For the CDR3, the DNA is TGTGCCAGCAGCTTCGACAGGGGCTGGGAAAAACTGTTTTTT.

This sequence joins TRBV7-2 and TRBJ2-1, with 7 nucleotides matching TRBD1. The CDR3 has 15 amino acids. V lost 4 bases to trimming and J lost 0 bases; unmatched junction nucleotides: 3. From germline, CDR1 is SGHTA and CDR2 FQGNSA. This CDR3 reads CASSSDRSSYNEQFF. For the CDR3, the DNA is TGTGCCAGCAGCTCGGACAGGAGCTCCTACAATGAGCAGTTCTTC.

J is TRBJ2-7 and V is TRBV9; D unresolved. From germline, CDR1 is SGDLS and CDR2 YYNGEE. V lost 5 bases, J lost 1 base, and 13 bases lay in between. The CDR3 covers 14 residues. The CDR3 DNA reads as TGTGCCAGCAGGCGGACGCCGGAGTCCTACGAGCAGTACTTC. Translation gives CASRRTPESYEQYF.